The 6 T cell receptor beta chains given below trace back to one sample, sequenced in a study of T cell responses to AZD1222 COVID-19 vaccine. Repertoires were generated with immunoSEQ multiplex PCR, while TCRdb's copy carries only in-frame clones and drops some. The sample has about 110,000 clones, about 85% seen once. The sample consisted of peripheral blood, taken on day 0 of AZD1222 vaccination. The receptors derive from an adult in good health.

The V and J genes are TRBV2 and TRBJ2-7, with D tentatively TRBD1 (6 bases). CDR3 length equals 12 residues. Germline CDR1 reads SNHLY; CDR2 reads FYNNEI. CDR3 sequence: CAAGTTSYEQYF. The CDR3 DNA is TGTGCAGCCGGGACAACCTCCTACGAGCAGTACTTC.

The chain combines TRBV2 with TRBJ1-1, with 8 bases aligning to TRBD1. The germline V gene encodes CDR1 SNHLY and CDR2 FYNNEI. The CDR3 totals 16 residues. V trimming: 6 bases; J trimming: 1 base; junction bases outside the gene matches: 10. As DNA, the CDR3 is TGTGCCAGCAGCGGCGGACAGGGCGGTGGGAACACTGAAGCTTTCTTT. It translates to CASSGGQGGGNTEAFF.

V is TRBV3-1 (or the pseudogene TRBV3-2) and J is TRBJ2-3; D gene ambiguous. Germline V gene data show CDR1 as LGHDT and CDR2 as YNNKEL (reference sequence). The CDR3 length is 14 residues. V lost 4 bases and J lost 1, with 9 bases in between. In DNA, the CDR3 is TGTGCCAGCAGCCCTAGGGTCGGCACAGATACGCAGTATTTT. It codes for CASSPRVGTDTQYF.

CDR3 loop: CASSSSREGSEAFF. In nucleotides, the CDR3 is TGTGCCAGCAGTTCCTCCAGGGAAGGTTCCGAAGCTTTCTTT. V gene TRBV27 combines with J gene TRBJ1-1, with D perhaps TRBD1 (5 bases). This CDR3 has 14 residues. Per the germline V gene, CDR1 is MNHEY and CDR2 is SMNVEV (reference sequence). V was pared by 4 bases and J by 8 bases, with 17 bases between.

A word on this clone: With a much larger clone just one base away, this may be a read error. The same CDR3 arises from other DNA sequences in this sample as well. The genes are TRBV7-2 and TRBJ1-5; D remains ambiguous. The CDR3 spans 15 residues. CDR1 is SGHTA and CDR2 is FQGNSA in the germline V gene. V was cut by 0 bases and J by 3 bases, with 9 bases left in between. CDR3 coding DNA: TGTGCCAGCAGCTTAGCGGGCGGACCCAATCAGCCCCAGCATTTT. Amino acids: CASSLAGGPNQPQHF.

The chain has TRBV19 and TRBJ2-3; D might be TRBD2 (6 bases). The CDR3 extends over 13 amino acids. Deletions cut 6 bases from V and 1 base from J, with 8 bases between. CDR1 and CDR2 from the germline V gene are LNHDA and SQIVND (reference sequence). CDR3 amino acids: CASRGGGTDTQYF. The CDR3 coding sequence is TGTGCCAGTAGAGGAGGGGGCACAGATACGCAGTATTTT.